The 11 T cell receptor beta chains given below trace back to one sample, sequenced in a study of CD8 T cells in Susac syndrome. The RNA input was about 0.5 to 1 ug, and it was reverse transcribed with random hexamers. TCRdb re-derived calls from the immunoSEQ multiplex PCR reads in MiXCR, one entry per CDR3 protein. This table has approximately 26,000 distinct CDR3 sequences, 85% to 95% appearing once. The sequenced sample was CD8+ T cells from PBMCs. The receptor set was obtained from a human donor in good health.

The V and J genes are TRBV29-1 and TRBJ1-1; D uncertain. The ends were cut back, 6 bases at V and 6 bases at J, with 14 bases in the middle. The CDR3 runs 12 residues. Germline CDR1 reads SQVTM; CDR2 reads ANQGSEA. The CDR3 nucleotides read TGCAGCGTGAAAAACACCGACGCTGAAGCTTTCTTT. Amino acid sequence: CSVKNTDAEAFF.

The V call is TRBV9, the J call TRBJ2-7; 7 nucleotides agree with TRBD1. There are 17 residues in the CDR3. CDR1 is SGDLS and CDR2 is YYNGEE in the germline V gene. V was clipped by 0 bases and J by 4 bases; unmatched bases: 13. The CDR3 region has the DNA TGTGCCAGCAGCGTAGCCGGAGAAGGGGGCCCTGAGTACGAGCAGTACTTC. Translating it yields CASSVAGEGGPEYEQYF.

V usage is TRBV5-6 and J usage is TRBJ2-7, with TRBD2 matching 7 bases. The length of the CDR3 is 15 residues. V dropped 4 bases and J dropped 0; count of bases not matched to a gene: 7. Germline V gives CDR1 SGHDT, CDR2 YYEEEE. The CDR3 spells CASSPPGLSSYEQYF. The CDR3 coding sequence is TGTGCCAGCAGCCCGCCGGGACTAAGCTCCTACGAGCAGTACTTC.

This clonotype was counted once. This chain joins TRBV6-1 and TRBJ2-3, with D tentatively TRBD2 (6 bases). The CDR3 length is 15 residues. The V end was cut by 7 bases, the J end by 2 bases, with 16 bases between. Per the germline V gene, CDR1 is MNHNS and CDR2 is SASEGT. For the CDR3, the DNA is TGTGCCAGCACCCAAGGGACTTTTGCCACAGATACGCAGTATTTT. Its translation: CASTQGTFATDTQYF.

This clonotype showed up just once. The genes are TRBV6-5 and TRBJ2-7; possibly TRBD1 for D (6 bases). The germline V gene encodes CDR1 MNHEY and CDR2 SVGAGI. This CDR3 comprises 11 residues. Trimming removed 8 bases at V and 6 bases at J, with 11 bases between. CDR3 sequence (DNA): TGTGCCAGCCTACAGGGAGCCGAGCAGTACTTC. Translated, it gives CASLQGAEQYF.

J is TRBJ2-4 and V is TRBV12-3 or TRBV12-4, with a tentative D call TRBD1 (6 bases). The CDR3 spans 11 residues. The ends were cut back, 6 bases at V and 12 bases at J, with 12 bases in the middle. CDR3 region: CASSLGQRQYF. CDR3 nucleotide sequence: TGTGCCAGCAGCCTTGGACAGCGTCAGTACTTC.

The CDR3 reads CASSTELGRSSYNSPLHF. CDR3 nucleotides: TGTGCCAGCAGCACCGAGCTGGGACGGAGCTCCTATAATTCACCCCTCCACTTT. This sequence joins TRBV7-8 and TRBJ1-6; D perhaps matches TRBD1 (5 bases). The CDR3 is 18 amino acids. Looked up from germline, CDR1 is SGHVS and CDR2 is FQNEAQ. Between the trimmed V and J ends, which lost 5 bases and 0 bases, there was a span of 17 bases.

This clonotype was detected once. The chain is built from TRBV7-9 and TRBJ1-5; the match to TRBD1 covers 11 bases. The ends lost 0 bases at V and 7 bases at J; junction bases unmatched: 5. Germline V gene lookup returns CDR1 SEHNR and CDR2 FQNEAQ (reference sequence). The CDR3 extends over 16 amino acids. The CDR3 nucleotides are TGTGCCAGCAGCTTAGCCCCGGACAGGGGGCTCCAGCCCCAGCATTTT. Translated, it gives CASSLAPDRGLQPQHF.

The genes are TRBV27 and TRBJ1-2; D may be TRBD1 (6 bases). V was cut by 0 bases and J by 7 bases, with 15 bases left in between. There are 15 residues in the CDR3. CDR1 MNHEY and CDR2 SMNVEV come from the germline V gene (reference sequence). The CDR3 region has the DNA TGTGCCAGCAGTTTATCGGAAGGGGGAGGAGGTGGCTACACCTTC. Protein: CASSLSEGGGGGYTF.

The chain links TRBV7-2 to TRBJ1-1; no clear D. Germline V gene data show CDR1 as SGHTA and CDR2 as FQGNSA. This CDR3 spans 14 amino acids. The V end was cut by 5 bases, the J end by 0 bases, with 10 bases between. The DNA for the CDR3 is TGTGCCAGCAGCGCACGAAAGATGAACACTGAAGCTTTCTTT. Its translation: CASSARKMNTEAFF.

The chain is built from TRBV5-6 and TRBJ1-1; D might be TRBD1 (5 bases). Trimming took off 4 bases at V and 11 bases at J, with 21 bases between the two ends. CDR1 SGHDT and CDR2 YYEEEE come from the germline V gene. This CDR3 region has 14 residues. The CDR3 bases are TGTGCCAGCAGCATTGTCTCGGGACGACATGAGGCTTTCTTT. It translates to CASSIVSGRHEAFF.